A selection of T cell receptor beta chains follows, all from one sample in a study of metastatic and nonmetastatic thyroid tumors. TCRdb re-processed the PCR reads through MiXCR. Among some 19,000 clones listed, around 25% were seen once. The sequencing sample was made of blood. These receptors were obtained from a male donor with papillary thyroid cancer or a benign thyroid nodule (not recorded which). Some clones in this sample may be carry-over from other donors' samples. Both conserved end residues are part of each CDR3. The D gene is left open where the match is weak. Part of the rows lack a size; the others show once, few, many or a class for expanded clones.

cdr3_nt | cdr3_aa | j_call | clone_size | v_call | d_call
TGTGCCAGCAGGGAGTTAGGAGCCTACGAGCAGTACTTC | CASRELGAYEQYF | TRBJ2-7 | medium-sized | TRBV6-2/TRBV6-3 | -
TGTGCCAGCAGCCCGACATCCTATGGCTACACCTTC | CASSPTSYGYTF | TRBJ1-2 | - | TRBV2 | -
TGTGCCAGCAGTCCAGCCCAGGGAGATACGAAGTATTTT | CASSPAQGDTKYF | TRBJ2-3 | - | TRBV27 | -
TGCGCCAGCAGCCAAGATCTAGGGGTAGGAAACACCATATATTTT | CASSQDLGVGNTIYF | TRBJ1-3 | medium-sized | TRBV4-1 | -
TGTGCCAGCAGCTTATTGGGACAGATCTATGGCTACACCTTC | CASSLLGQIYGYTF | TRBJ1-2 | many | TRBV7-9 | TRBD1
TGCGCCAGCAGCTCTGGGGACGGTAATGAAAAACTGTTTTTT | CASSSGDGNEKLFF | TRBJ1-4 | many | TRBV5-1 | -
TGCGCCAGCAGCCAGACAGGGATGGAGGGTGCAGATACGCAGTATTTT | CASSQTGMEGADTQYF | TRBJ2-3 | - | TRBV4-1 | -
TGTGCCAGCAGTTTCCCCGGGGCGGACTCTGGAAACACCATATATTTT | CASSFPGADSGNTIYF | TRBJ1-3 | - | TRBV7-6 | -
TGTGCCAGCAGTCTGGGGACTAGCGGTTCCTACGAGCAGTACTTC | CASSLGTSGSYEQYF | TRBJ2-7 | - | TRBV9 | TRBD2
TGCAGTGCTAGAGATAGGACCAGGAGCAACCAGCCCCAGTATTTT | CSARDRTRSNQPQYF | TRBJ2-3 | few | TRBV20-1 | -
TGTGCCAGTAGTATAAGCGCTATTTGGAGCAATGAGCAGTTCTTC | CASSISAIWSNEQFF | TRBJ2-1 | - | TRBV19 | -
TGTGCCAGCAGCCCCCGAGGCCCTACCGGCAATGAGCAGTTCTTC | CASSPRGPTGNEQFF | TRBJ2-1 | many | TRBV4-2 | -
TGTGCCAGCAGCCAAGATGTTGTAGCGGGATCCTACGAGCAGTACTTC | CASSQDVVAGSYEQYF | TRBJ2-7 | medium-sized | TRBV3-1 | TRBD2
TGTGCCAGCAGCTTAGATCGCGGGATTTCTGGAAACACCATATATTTT | CASSLDRGISGNTIYF | TRBJ1-3 | many | TRBV11-2 | -
TGCGCCAGCAGCTTGGATTCATCCCTTAGTTATGGCTACACCTTC | CASSLDSSLSYGYTF | TRBJ1-2 | - | TRBV5-1 | -
TGTGCCAGCAGCGTAGGGGAGGGGCGGACTGAAGCTTTCTTT | CASSVGEGRTEAFF | TRBJ1-1 | many | TRBV9 | -
TGTGCCACCAGTGATTTGAACAGTGGAAACACCATATATTTT | CATSDLNSGNTIYF | TRBJ1-3 | many | TRBV24-1 | -
TGTGCCAGCAGCTTAGGGACTTTCGTTCCGTTCTTC | CASSLGTFVPFF | TRBJ2-5 | - | TRBV7-8 | -
TGCAGTGCTAGGCGGATCAACACTGAAGCTTTCTTT | CSARRINTEAFF | TRBJ1-1 | many | TRBV20-1 | -
TGCGCCAGCAGCCGAAAGCTAACTAGCGGGAGGATCGACGAGCAGTACTTC | CASSRKLTSGRIDEQYF | TRBJ2-7 | - | TRBV5-1 | TRBD2
TGCGCCAGCAGCTTGGCCCCCGACCGGGGCCGAAATGAGCAGTTCTTC | CASSLAPDRGRNEQFF | TRBJ2-1 | - | TRBV5-1 | -
TGTGCCAGCAGTGCGGTTGGGGCCATAAACACAGATACGCAGTATTTT | CASSAVGAINTDTQYF | TRBJ2-3 | many | TRBV2 | -
TGTGCCAGCGGTATGGGCCAAGAGACCCAGTACTTC | CASGMGQETQYF | TRBJ2-5 | many | TRBV28 | -
TGCGCCAGCAGCTTGGGCGGGGAGGGTACTGAAGCTTTCTTT | CASSLGGEGTEAFF | TRBJ1-1 | - | TRBV5-1 | -
TGTGCCAGTAGTTTCCGGGACAGGTTCGTCTCGAACACCATATATTTT | CASSFRDRFVSNTIYF | TRBJ1-3 | - | TRBV19 | TRBD1
TGTGCCAGCAGTTTAGGCGGGAGGGCCTGGGATACGCAGTATTTT | CASSLGGRAWDTQYF | TRBJ2-3 | many | TRBV27 | TRBD2
TGTGCCAGCAGAACAGGTCAGGGCTATGGCTACACCTTC | CASRTGQGYGYTF | TRBJ1-2 | - | TRBV28 | -
TGCGCCAGCAGCTTGTTTCTAGGGTATTCACCCCTCCACTTT | CASSLFLGYSPLHF | TRBJ1-6 | medium-sized | TRBV5-1 | -
TGTGCCAGCAGCGTGAGCCCCAGCATCTTT | CASSVSPSIF | TRBJ1-5 | - | TRBV9 | -
TGTGCCACCACCCCGGACTATAACACCGGGGAGCTGTTTTTT | CATTPDYNTGELFF | TRBJ2-2 | many | TRBV19 | -
TGTGCCAGCAGCATCCGCCGGGACAGGGGGCGCCGGGGCTATGGCTACACCTTC | CASSIRRDRGRRGYGYTF | TRBJ1-2 | many | TRBV5-6 | TRBD1
TGTGCCAGCAGTCTGGGACTGGGGGGGCTGTCTGGCTACACCTTC | CASSLGLGGLSGYTF | TRBJ1-2 | few | TRBV27 | -